A selection of T cell receptor beta chains follows, all from one sample in a study of cytomegalovirus exposure and HLA in healthy donors. Assay used: immunoSEQ multiplex PCR; TCRdb lists only in-frame clones, some missing. The repertoire holds around 150,000 clones, with 82% as singletons. The sequenced sample consisted of PBMCs. Receptors originate from a man aged 50 to 60 in good health and CMV-seropositive. Each CDR3 is given with its conserved first and last residue. D genes are given only for firm matches. Rows may omit the clone size; those that give it use once, few, many or a size class.

TRBV5-8	TRBD2	TRBJ2-5	-	TGTGCCAGCAGCTTTTTGACTAGCGCCCAAGAGACCCAGTACTTC	CASSFLTSAQETQYF
TRBV5-6	-	TRBJ1-2	-	TGTGCCAGCAGCTTGGATCAGAACGGCTACACCTTC	CASSLDQNGYTF
TRBV9	-	TRBJ1-3	once	TGTGCCAGCAGCCTCAGAGGAGACTCTGGAAACACCATATATTTT	CASSLRGDSGNTIYF
TRBV4-2	TRBD2	TRBJ2-1	-	TGTGCCAGCAGCCAAGATAGGACTAGCGGGAAGTACAATGAGCAGTTCTTC	CASSQDRTSGKYNEQFF
TRBV28	-	TRBJ1-5	-	TGTGCCAGCAGCCTTCTCCCCGGGACATCCCGTAGCAATCAGCCCCAGCATTTT	CASSLLPGTSRSNQPQHF
TRBV7-3	TRBD1	TRBJ1-1	-	TGTGCCAGCAGCGCAGGGGGTAACACTGAAGCTTTCTTT	CASSAGGNTEAFF
TRBV14	-	TRBJ1-1	-	TGTGCCAGCAGCCCGTTACTCGGGGGTACTGAAGCTTTCTTT	CASSPLLGGTEAFF
TRBV11-2	-	TRBJ1-5	-	TGTGCCAGCAGCTTGGGCGCCGGCCAGCCCCAGCATTTT	CASSLGAGQPQHF
TRBV20-1	-	TRBJ1-4	-	TGCAGTGTTAGGCCACCCGGAAAACTGTTTTTT	CSVRPPGKLFF
TRBV6-5	-	TRBJ1-5	few	TGTGCCAGCAGCCAAGACTATTGGGTTAATCAGCCCCAGCATTTT	CASSQDYWVNQPQHF
TRBV7-8	-	TRBJ2-7	-	TGTGCCAGCAGCCGGCTAGGCTACGAGCAGTACTTC	CASSRLGYEQYF
TRBV6-5	-	TRBJ1-2	-	TGTGCCAGCAGGCTAGGGGCAAACTATGGCTACACCTTC	CASRLGANYGYTF
TRBV19	TRBD2	TRBJ2-7	-	TGTGCCAGTAGTATAGGCGGGAGCGACGGCGAGCAGTACTTC	CASSIGGSDGEQYF
TRBV4-1	-	TRBJ2-1	once	TGCGCCAGCAGCCAAGATATAGCACGGCTTCGGAATGAGCAGTTCTTC	CASSQDIARLRNEQFF
TRBV6-6	TRBD1	TRBJ2-7	-	TGTGCCAGCAGTCCCAGGGGGACCGATAAGGAGCAGTACTTC	CASSPRGTDKEQYF
TRBV5-1	-	TRBJ1-1	few	TGCGCCAGCAGCTTGTCACTCCAAACTGAAGCTTTCTTT	CASSLSLQTEAFF
TRBV5-5	TRBD2	TRBJ2-7	few	TGTGCCAGCAGCTTGGAATGGGGGAGGGGCTACGAGCAGTACTTC	CASSLEWGRGYEQYF
TRBV7-8	TRBD1	TRBJ1-6	-	TGTGCCAGCAGCCAAGGCGGCCAGGGGGGTAATTCACCCCTCCACTTT	CASSQGGQGGNSPLHF
TRBV6-5	TRBD1	TRBJ2-5	-	TGTGCCAGCAGTTACTCGGGACAGGGGAAGGGGACCCAGTACTTC	CASSYSGQGKGTQYF
TRBV7-9	TRBD1	TRBJ2-1	-	TGTGCCAGCAGCTTAGAGACAGGGTCGCAGTTCTTC	CASSLETGSQFF